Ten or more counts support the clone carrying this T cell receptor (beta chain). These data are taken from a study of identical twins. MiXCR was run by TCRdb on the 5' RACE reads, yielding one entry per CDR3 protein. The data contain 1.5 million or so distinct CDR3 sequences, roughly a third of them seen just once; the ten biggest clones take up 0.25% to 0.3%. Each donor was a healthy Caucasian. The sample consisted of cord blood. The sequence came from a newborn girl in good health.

In nucleotides, the CDR3 is TGTGCCAGCAGCCAGCCTAGCGGGCGTTCTAGCACAGATACGCAGTATTTT. Protein sequence: CASSQPSGRSSTDTQYF. V gene TRBV4-2 combines with J gene TRBJ2-3; 8 bases are shared with TRBD2. V trimming: 3 bases; J trimming: 0 bases; junction bases outside the gene matches: 8. Germline V gene lookup returns CDR1 LGHNA and CDR2 YNFKEQ. This CDR3 comprises 17 residues.